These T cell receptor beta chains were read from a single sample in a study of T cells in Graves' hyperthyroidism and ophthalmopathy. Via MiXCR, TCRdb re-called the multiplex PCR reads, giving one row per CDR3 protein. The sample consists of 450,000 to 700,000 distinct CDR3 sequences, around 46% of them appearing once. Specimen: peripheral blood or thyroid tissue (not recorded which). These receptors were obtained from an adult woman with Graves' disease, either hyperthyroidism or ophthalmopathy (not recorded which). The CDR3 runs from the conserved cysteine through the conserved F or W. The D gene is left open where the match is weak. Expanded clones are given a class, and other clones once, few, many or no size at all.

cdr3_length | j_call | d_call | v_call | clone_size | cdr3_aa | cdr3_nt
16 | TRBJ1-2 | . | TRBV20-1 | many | CSAISEESIYYSGYTF | TGCAGTGCTATATCGGAGGAGTCGATTTACTACTCTGGCTACACCTTC
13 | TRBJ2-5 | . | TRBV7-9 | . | CASSFTSQETQYF | TGTGCCAGCAGCTTCACCTCACAAGAGACCCAGTACTTC
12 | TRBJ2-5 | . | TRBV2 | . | CAGSVREETQYF | TGTGCCGGCAGTGTAAGGGAAGAGACCCAGTACTTC
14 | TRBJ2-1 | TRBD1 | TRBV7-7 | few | CASSPQGQYNEQFF | TGTGCTAGCAGCCCCCAGGGACAGTACAATGAGCAGTTCTTC
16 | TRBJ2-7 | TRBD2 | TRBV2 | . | CASTLTSGRPNYEQYF | TGTGCCAGCACCCTAACTAGCGGGAGGCCTAACTACGAGCAGTACTTC
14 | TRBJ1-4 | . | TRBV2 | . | CASSESEGYEKLFF | TGTGCCAGCAGTGAATCTGAAGGTTATGAAAAACTGTTTTTC
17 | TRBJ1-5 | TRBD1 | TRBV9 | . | CASSPSLGTAEGWPQHF | TGTGCCAGCAGCCCCAGCCTCGGGACAGCGGAGGGGTGGCCCCAGCATTTT
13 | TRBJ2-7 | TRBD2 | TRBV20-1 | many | CSGEGLHSYEQYF | TGCAGTGGGGAGGGTCTTCACTCCTACGAGCAGTACTTC
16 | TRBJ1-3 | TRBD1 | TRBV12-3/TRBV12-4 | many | CASSPRGRGLGNTIYF | TGTGCCAGCAGTCCCAGGGGCAGGGGGTTAGGAAACACCATATATTTT
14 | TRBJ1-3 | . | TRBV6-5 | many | CASSPVNSGNTIYF | TGTGCCAGCAGCCCAGTGAACTCTGGAAACACCATATATTTT
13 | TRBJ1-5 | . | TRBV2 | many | CASSVTDFWPQHF | TGTGCCAGCAGTGTAACGGATTTCTGGCCCCAGCATTTT
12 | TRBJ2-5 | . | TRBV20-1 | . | CSADDGRETQYF | TGCAGTGCTGACGATGGAAGGGAGACCCAGTACTTC
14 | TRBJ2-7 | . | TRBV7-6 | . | CASSRRDEGYEQYF | TGTGCCAGCAGCCGCCGGGACGAAGGGTACGAGCAGTACTTC
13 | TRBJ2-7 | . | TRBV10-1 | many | CASSETAGDEQYF | TGCGCCAGCAGTGAAACAGCGGGCGACGAGCAGTACTTC
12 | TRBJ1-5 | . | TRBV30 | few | CASGEYNQPQHF | TGTGCCAGCGGGGAGTACAATCAGCCCCAGCATTTT
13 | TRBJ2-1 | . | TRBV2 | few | CASRRGSENEQFF | TGTGCCAGCCGAAGGGGCTCCGAGAATGAGCAGTTCTTC
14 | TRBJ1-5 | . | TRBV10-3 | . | CAISEEGNNQPQHF | TGTGCCATCAGTGAGGAGGGGAACAATCAGCCCCAGCATTTT
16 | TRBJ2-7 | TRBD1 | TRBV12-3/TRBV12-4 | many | CASSPRDSVPTYEQYF | TGTGCCAGCAGTCCCCGGGACAGTGTTCCTACCTACGAGCAGTACTTC
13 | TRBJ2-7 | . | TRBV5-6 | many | CASSYAQGREQYF | TGTGCCAGCAGCTACGCCCAGGGCCGCGAGCAGTACTTC
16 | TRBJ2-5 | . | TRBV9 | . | CASSPPPRDKQETQYF | TGTGCCAGCAGCCCACCCCCCCGGGACAAGCAAGAGACCCAGTACTTC
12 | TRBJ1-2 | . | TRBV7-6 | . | CASSLLGEGYTF | TGTGCCAGCAGCTTGCTGGGGGAAGGCTACACCTTC
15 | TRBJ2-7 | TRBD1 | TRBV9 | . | CASSVNGTGNYEQHF | TGTGCCAGCAGCGTAAATGGGACAGGGAATTACGAGCAGCACTTC
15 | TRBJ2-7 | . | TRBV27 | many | CASSFGGGSSYEQYF | TGTGCCAGCAGTTTTGGAGGGGGCAGCTCCTACGAGCAGTACTTC
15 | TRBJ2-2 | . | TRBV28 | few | CASSSVGGNTGELFF | TGTGCCAGCAGCTCGGTGGGGGGCAACACCGGGGAGCTGTTTTTT
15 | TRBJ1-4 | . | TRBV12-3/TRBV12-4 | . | CASSRTAGGAEKLFF | TGTGCCAGCAGTCGAACGGCCGGGGGTGCCGAAAAACTGTTTTTT
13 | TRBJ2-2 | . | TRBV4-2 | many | CASSYVRAGELFF | TGTGCCAGCAGCTACGTACGTGCCGGGGAGCTGTTTTTT
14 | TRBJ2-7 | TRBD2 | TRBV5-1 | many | CASSSGLDSSEQYF | TGCGCCAGCAGCTCGGGACTAGATAGTTCCGAGCAGTACTTC
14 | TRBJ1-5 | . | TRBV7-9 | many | CASSRAGADQPQHF | TGTGCCAGCAGCCGGGCAGGGGCCGATCAGCCCCAGCATTTT
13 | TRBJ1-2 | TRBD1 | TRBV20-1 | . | CSASGTGRYGYTF | TGCAGTGCTAGTGGGACAGGGAGGTATGGCTACACCTTC
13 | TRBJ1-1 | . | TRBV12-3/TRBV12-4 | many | CASRQAVNTEAFF | TGTGCCAGCAGGCAGGCGGTGAACACTGAAGCTTTCTTT
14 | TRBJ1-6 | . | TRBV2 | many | CASDLVGDNSPLHF | TGTGCCAGCGATTTGGTGGGGGATAATTCACCCCTCCACTTT
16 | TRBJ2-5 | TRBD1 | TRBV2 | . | CASTSWDRGGQETQYF | TGTGCCAGTACCTCCTGGGACAGGGGAGGCCAAGAGACCCAGTACTTC
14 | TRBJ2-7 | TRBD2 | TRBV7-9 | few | CASSLVAGVREQYF | TGTGCCAGCAGCTTAGTAGCGGGAGTCCGAGAGCAGTACTTC
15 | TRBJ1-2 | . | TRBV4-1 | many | CASSHPLLRDYGYTF | TGCGCCAGCAGCCACCCTCTCTTGCGAGACTATGGCTACACCTTC
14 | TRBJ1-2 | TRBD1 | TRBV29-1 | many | CSVVSRGLNYGYTF | TGCAGCGTTGTTTCCAGGGGGCTAAACTATGGCTACACCTTC
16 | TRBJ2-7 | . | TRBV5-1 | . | CASSLAISKGSYEQYF | TGCGCCAGCAGCTTGGCCATATCGAAGGGATCCTACGAGCAGTACTTC
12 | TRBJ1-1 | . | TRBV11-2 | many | CASGQELTGAFF | TGTGCCAGCGGGCAGGAACTAACCGGAGCTTTCTTT
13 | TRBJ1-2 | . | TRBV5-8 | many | CASSSAGDYGYTF | TGTGCCAGCAGCTCGGCAGGGGACTATGGCTACACCTTC
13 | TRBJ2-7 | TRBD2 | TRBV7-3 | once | CASSLMGRGEQYF | TGTGCCAGCAGCTTAATGGGGAGGGGCGAGCAGTACTTC
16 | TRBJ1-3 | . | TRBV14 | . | CASSPQGGGFGNTIYF | TGTGCCAGCAGCCCCCAAGGAGGCGGTTTTGGAAACACCATATATTTT
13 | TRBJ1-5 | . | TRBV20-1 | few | CSARGRANQPQHF | TGCAGTGCTAGAGGCAGGGCGAATCAGCCCCAGCATTTT
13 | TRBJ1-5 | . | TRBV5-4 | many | CASSLRGGPPQHF | TGTGCCAGCAGCTTGCGCGGGGGCCCCCCCCAGCATTTT
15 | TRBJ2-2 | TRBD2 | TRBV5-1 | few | CASRSGTTNTGELFF | TGCGCCAGCAGGAGCGGGACGACGAACACCGGGGAGCTGTTTTTT
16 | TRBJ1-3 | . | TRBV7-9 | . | CASSSESTGSGNTIYF | TGTGCCAGCAGCTCCGAATCGACGGGCTCTGGAAACACCATATATTTT
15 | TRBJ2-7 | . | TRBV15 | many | CATSRGMGMAYEQYF | TGTGCCACCAGCAGGGGCATGGGTATGGCGTACGAGCAGTACTTC
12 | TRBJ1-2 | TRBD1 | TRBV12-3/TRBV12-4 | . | CVSGRGRRGYTF | TGTGTCTCTGGGAGGGGGCGACGTGGCTACACCTTC
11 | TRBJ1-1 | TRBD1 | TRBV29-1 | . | CSGDRDTEAFF | TGCAGCGGGGACAGGGACACTGAAGCTTTCTTT
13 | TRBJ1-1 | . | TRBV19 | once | CASNLDDSAEAFF | TGTGCCAGCAACTTAGACGATAGCGCTGAAGCTTTCTTT
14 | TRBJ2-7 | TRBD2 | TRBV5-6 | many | CASSKTSGRAEQYF | TGTGCCAGCAGCAAGACTAGCGGGAGGGCCGAGCAGTACTTC
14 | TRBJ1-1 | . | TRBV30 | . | CAWTLGDFITEAFF | TGTGCCTGGACCCTCGGGGATTTCATCACTGAAGCTTTCTTT
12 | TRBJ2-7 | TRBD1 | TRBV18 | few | CASSGTVYEQYF | TGTGCCAGCTCAGGGACAGTCTACGAGCAGTACTTC
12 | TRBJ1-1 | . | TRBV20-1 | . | CSALGGTTEAFF | TGCAGTGCTCTAGGGGGGACGACTGAAGCTTTCTTT